The entry below describes one TCR beta chain. The data stem from a study of blood T cell repertoires in COVID-19. Study at large: The United States, Italy and Spain were the sources of the acute and convalescent COVID-19 samples.

Here immunoSEQ multiplex PCR was the method, and the copy in TCRdb shows in-frame clones only, minus some. The sample includes 130,000 or so clones, 84% of them seen just once. The CDR3 is 14 residues long. Germline loops: CDR1 KGHSH, CDR2 LQKENI. J gave up 7 bases and V 5 bases, and 6 bases lay outside the gene matches. Categorization into cohorts depended on clinical history that participants reported. Source material: PBMCs or T cells enriched from blood (not recorded which). The chain has TRBV18 and TRBJ2-2, with TRBD1 matching over 8 bases. This TCR came from a man aged 35-49 years with acute COVID-19. The CDR3 protein is CASSLDREGGELFF. The CDR3 nucleotides read TGTGCCAGCTCATTGGACAGGGAAGGCGGGGAGCTGTTTTTT.